Below, one T cell receptor beta chain is given with its context. No antigen is known for it. These data originate in a study of T cells in localized non-small cell lung cancer. The V gene lost 3 bases and the J gene lost 10 bases, with 20 bases spanning the gap. The CDR3 consists of 15 residues. Germline V gene lookup returns CDR1 SGHTA and CDR2 FQGNSA. Produced via immunoSEQ multiplex PCR; TCRdb's table is partial and in-frame only. The sample carries just over 20,000 clones, more than 75% recorded once. Whole-study findings and limits: Exceeding tumor, uninvolved adjacent lung had the highest T cell clonality. Sequencing was restricted to one tumor region; therefore, heterogeneity remains possible. Prolonged overall survival went with higher T cell density in the blood.

The V gene is TRBV7-2, the J gene TRBJ2-3, with D unresolved. The material sequenced was PBMCs, taken before any cancer treatment. The origin of this receptor is a woman between 35 and 70 years old with stage II squamous cell lung carcinoma. CDR3 nucleotides: TGTGCCAGCAGCTTCCGATCAGAGGCCCCCGGTGCGCAGTATTTT. This sequence encodes CASSFRSEAPGAQYF.